This TCR beta chain was obtained from a study of shared clonotypes between healthy human individuals. Study-wide results and limits: The generation probabilities recorded for non-shared clonotypes fell below those of clonotypes shared by all four donors. The expectation was that sequencing depth would affect clonotype sharing among donors.

The authors ran the assay at deep level. As processed by the authors: ImmunoSEQ output lacked quality scores and full-length reads, limiting matched filtering. TCRdb keeps only in-frame clones here, not all; method: immunoSEQ multiplex PCR. D and trimming were read from the DNA, whereas the V and J calls and clone size are those reported in that table. Here the sample spans nearly 1,000,000 clones, less than 85% being singletons. Concerning this clone itself: The antigen is undetermined.

V was trimmed by 3 bases and J by 2 bases, leaving 12 bases between them. Per the germline V gene, CDR1 is SGHAT and CDR2 is FQNNGV. This CDR3 has 15 residues. The gene calls are TRBV11-2 and TRBJ2-3; maybe TRBD1 (6 bases). The sample taken for sequencing was memory CD4+ T cells sorted from blood. Subset meaning: CD45RA-negative fraction. The receptor's source is a man younger than 35 in good health. As DNA, the CDR3 is TGTGCCAGCAGCTTCAGGGGAAGTCCCACAGATACGCAGTATTTT. Encoded protein: CASSFRGSPTDTQYF.